The following is a T cell receptor beta chain sequence with its context. The germline V gene encodes CDR1 SGDLS and CDR2 YYNGEE. CDR3 length equals 19 residues. J gave up 2 bases and V 4 bases, and 17 bases lay outside the gene matches. The authors ran a second PCR of 7 to 11 cycles using a sample-barcoded 5' primer and a J-beta primer mix. Researchers report that each sample yielded at least 2.5 million CDR3-containing paired-end reads. From the 5' RACE reads, TCRdb called clonotypes with MiXCR, one entry per CDR3 protein. Among over 1,500,000 distinct CDR3 sequences listed, around 40% were seen once. These data originate in a study of blood T cells in healthy people across ages.

The TCR sequence derives from a human donor in good health. The chain employs TRBV9 and TRBJ2-3; TRBD2 agrees at 9 bases. Source material: blood. The CDR3 region is CASSSNPRLAASNTDTQYF. The DNA for the CDR3 is TGTGCCAGCAGCTCGAACCCGCGACTAGCGGCGTCCAACACAGATACGCAGTATTTT.